The entry below gives a single T cell receptor beta chain sequence along with its context. The data originate from a study of shared clonotypes between healthy human individuals. Naive CD8 cells were CD45RO-negative, positively selected for CCR7, excluding terminally differentiated effector memory CD45RA+ cells. Libraries were prepared by immunoSEQ multiplex PCR; TCRdb keeps only in-frame clonotypes and omits some of them. This sample yields about 2.1 million clones, of which more than 85% are seen a single time; under 2% belongs to the top ten. The origin of this receptor is a young man in good health. Some clones in this sample may be carry-over from other donors' samples. The specimen was naive CD8+ T cells from PBMCs.

CDR3 DNA sequence: TGTGCCAGCAGAACCACCGGGACGGTCTACAATGAGCAGTTCTTC. Its translation: CASRTTGTVYNEQFF. The V call is TRBV27, the J call TRBJ2-1; D possibly uses TRBD1 or TRBD2 (5 bases each). V was trimmed by 6 bases and J by 3 bases, leaving 15 bases between them. Per the germline V gene, CDR1 is MNHEY and CDR2 is SMNVEV (reference sequence). The CDR3 has 15 amino acids.